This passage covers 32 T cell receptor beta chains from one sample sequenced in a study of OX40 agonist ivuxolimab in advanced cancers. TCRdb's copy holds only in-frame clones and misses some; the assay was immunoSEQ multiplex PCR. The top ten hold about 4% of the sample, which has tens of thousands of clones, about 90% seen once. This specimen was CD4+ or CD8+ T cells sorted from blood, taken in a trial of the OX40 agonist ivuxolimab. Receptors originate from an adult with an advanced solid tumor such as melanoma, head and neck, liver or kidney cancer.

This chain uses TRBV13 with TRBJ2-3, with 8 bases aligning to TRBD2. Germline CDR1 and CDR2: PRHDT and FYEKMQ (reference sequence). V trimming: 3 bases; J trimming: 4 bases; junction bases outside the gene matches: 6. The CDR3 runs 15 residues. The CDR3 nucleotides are TGTGCCAGCAGCTTGGGACTAGGGGTTCCAGATACGCAGTATTTT. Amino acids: CASSLGLGVPDTQYF.

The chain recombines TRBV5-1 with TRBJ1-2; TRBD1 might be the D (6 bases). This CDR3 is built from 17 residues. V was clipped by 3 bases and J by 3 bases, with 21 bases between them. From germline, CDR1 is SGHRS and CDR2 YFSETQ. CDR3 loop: CASSSLLGGATDYGYTF. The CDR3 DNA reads TGCGCCAGCAGCTCCCTCTTGGGGGGGGCTACTGACTATGGCTACACCTTC.

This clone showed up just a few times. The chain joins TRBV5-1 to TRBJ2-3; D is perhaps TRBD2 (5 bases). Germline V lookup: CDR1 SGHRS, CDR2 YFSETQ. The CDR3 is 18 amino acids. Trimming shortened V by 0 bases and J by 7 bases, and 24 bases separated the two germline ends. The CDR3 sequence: CASSLGGSGGIVGNTQYF. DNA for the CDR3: TGCGCCAGCAGCTTGGGAGGGTCCGGCGGAATTGTGGGGAATACGCAGTATTTT.

In DNA form, the CDR3 reads TGTGCCAGCAGCCCCCACGGGCGGGCTAGCGCAAACACCGGGGAGCTGTTTTTT. It is translated as CASSPHGRASANTGELFF. The chain links TRBV7-9 to TRBJ2-2; possibly TRBD2 for D (6 bases). CDR3 length: 18 amino acids. V lost 5 bases, J lost 2 bases, and 21 bases lay in between. CDR1 is SEHNR, CDR2 FQNEAQ, per germline (reference sequence).

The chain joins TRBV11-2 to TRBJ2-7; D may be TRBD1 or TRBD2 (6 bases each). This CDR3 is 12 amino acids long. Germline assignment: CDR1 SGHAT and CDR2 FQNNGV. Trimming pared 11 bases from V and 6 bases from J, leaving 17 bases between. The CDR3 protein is CASQGGFGEQYV. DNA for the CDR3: TGTGCCTCCCAAGGGGGGTTCGGCGAGCAGTACGTC.

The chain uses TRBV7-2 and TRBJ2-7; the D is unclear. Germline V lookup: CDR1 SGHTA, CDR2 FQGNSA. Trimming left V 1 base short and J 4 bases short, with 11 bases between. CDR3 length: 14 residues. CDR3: CASSLGLSHYEQYF. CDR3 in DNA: TGTGCCAGCAGCTTAGGATTATCGCATTACGAGCAGTACTTC. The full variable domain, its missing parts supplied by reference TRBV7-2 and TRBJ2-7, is GAGVSQSPSNKVTEKGKDVELRCDPISGHTALYWYRQSLGQGLEFLIYFQGNSAPDKSGLPSDRFSAERTGGSVSTLTIQRTQQEDSAVYLCASSLGLSHYEQYFGPGTRLTVT.

As DNA, the CDR3 is TGTGCCAGCAGTCTGGACTCAGGAGCCTACGAGCAGTACTTC. This gives the protein CASSLDSGAYEQYF. V and J are TRBV27 and TRBJ2-7; TRBD2 might be the D (5 bases). In germline, CDR1 is MNHEY, CDR2 SMNVEV (reference sequence). Trimming stripped 5 bases from V and 2 bases from J, with 13 bases between. The CDR3 spans 14 residues.

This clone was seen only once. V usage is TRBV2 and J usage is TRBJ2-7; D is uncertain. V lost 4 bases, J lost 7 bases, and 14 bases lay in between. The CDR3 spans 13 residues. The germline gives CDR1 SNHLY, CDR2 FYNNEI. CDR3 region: CASSVPSPLEQYF. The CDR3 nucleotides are TGTGCCAGCAGTGTTCCCAGCCCCCTTGAGCAGTACTTC.

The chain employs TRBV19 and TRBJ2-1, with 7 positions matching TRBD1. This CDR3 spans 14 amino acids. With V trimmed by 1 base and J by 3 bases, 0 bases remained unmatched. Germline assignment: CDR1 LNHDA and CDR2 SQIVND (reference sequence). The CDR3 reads CASSIGDSYNEQFF. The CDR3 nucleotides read TGTGCCAGTAGTATAGGGGACAGCTACAATGAGCAGTTCTTC.

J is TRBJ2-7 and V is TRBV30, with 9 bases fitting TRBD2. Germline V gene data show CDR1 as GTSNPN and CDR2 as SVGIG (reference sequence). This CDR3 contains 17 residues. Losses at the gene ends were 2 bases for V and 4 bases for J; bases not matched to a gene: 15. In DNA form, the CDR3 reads TGTGCCTGGAGTAGACGACTAGCGGAGGACTACCGGTACGAGCAGTACTTC. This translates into CAWSRRLAEDYRYEQYF. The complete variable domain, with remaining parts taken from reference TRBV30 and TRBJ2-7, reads SQTIHQWPATLVQPVGSPLSLECTVEGTSNPNLYWYRQAAGRGLQLLFYSVGIGQISSEVPQNLSASRPQDRQFILSSKKLLLSDSGFYLCAWSRRLAEDYRYEQYFGPGTRLTVT.

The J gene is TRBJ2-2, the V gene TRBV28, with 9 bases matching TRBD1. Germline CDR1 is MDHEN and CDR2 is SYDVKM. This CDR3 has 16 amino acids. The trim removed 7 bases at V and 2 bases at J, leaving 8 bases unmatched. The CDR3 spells CASIPGTGRNTGELFF. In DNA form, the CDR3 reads TGTGCCAGCATTCCCGGGACAGGGAGAAACACCGGGGAGCTGTTTTTT.

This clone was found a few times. CDR3 amino acids: CASSSIGGWVENEQYF. CDR3 DNA sequence: TGTGCCAGCAGCTCCATTGGGGGATGGGTCGAGAACGAGCAGTACTTC. The chain joins TRBV11-2 to TRBJ2-7, with D possibly being TRBD1 or TRBD2 (5 bases each). The CDR3 covers 16 residues. V was pared by 4 bases and J by 5 bases, with 21 bases between. CDR1 is SGHAT and CDR2 is FQNNGV in the germline V gene.

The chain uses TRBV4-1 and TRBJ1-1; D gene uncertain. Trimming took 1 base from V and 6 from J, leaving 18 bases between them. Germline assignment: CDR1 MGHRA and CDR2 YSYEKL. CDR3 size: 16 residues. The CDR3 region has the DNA TGCGCCAGCAGCCAAGGTCTGGGAGGTGGGATCTCTGAAGCTTTCTTT. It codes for CASSQGLGGGISEAFF.

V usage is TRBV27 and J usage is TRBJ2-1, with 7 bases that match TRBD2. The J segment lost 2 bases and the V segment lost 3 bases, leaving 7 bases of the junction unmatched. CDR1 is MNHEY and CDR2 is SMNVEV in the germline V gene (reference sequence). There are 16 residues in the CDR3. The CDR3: CASSFSGRRPYNEQFF. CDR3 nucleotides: TGTGCCAGCAGTTTTTCCGGGAGGAGGCCCTACAATGAGCAGTTCTTC.

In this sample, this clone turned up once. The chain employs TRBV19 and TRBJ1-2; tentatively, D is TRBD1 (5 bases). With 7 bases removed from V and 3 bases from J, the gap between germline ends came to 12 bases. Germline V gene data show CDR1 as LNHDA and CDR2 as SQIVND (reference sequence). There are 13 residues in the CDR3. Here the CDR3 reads CASTVQGHYGYTF. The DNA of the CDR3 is TGTGCCAGTACTGTGCAGGGTCACTATGGCTACACCTTC.

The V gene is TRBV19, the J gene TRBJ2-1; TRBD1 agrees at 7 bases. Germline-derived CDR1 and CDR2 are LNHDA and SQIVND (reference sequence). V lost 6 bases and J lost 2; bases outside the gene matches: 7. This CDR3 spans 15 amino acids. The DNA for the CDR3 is TGTGCCAGTAGCTACGACAGGGATCCCTACAATGAGCAGTTCTTC. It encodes CASSYDRDPYNEQFF.

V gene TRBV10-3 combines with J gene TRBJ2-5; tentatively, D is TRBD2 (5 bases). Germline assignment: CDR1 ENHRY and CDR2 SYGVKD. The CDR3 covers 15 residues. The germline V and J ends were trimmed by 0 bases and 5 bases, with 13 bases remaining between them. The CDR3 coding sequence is TGTGCCATCAGTGAGTCAAAGAGAGGGTTGGAGACCCAGTACTTC. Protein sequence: CAISESKRGLETQYF.

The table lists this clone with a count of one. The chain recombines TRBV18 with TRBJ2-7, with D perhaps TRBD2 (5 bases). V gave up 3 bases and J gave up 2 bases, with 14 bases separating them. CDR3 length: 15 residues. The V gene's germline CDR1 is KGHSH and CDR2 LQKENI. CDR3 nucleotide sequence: TGTGCCAGCTCACCTTTCGCGGGCAGTACCTACGAGCAGTACTTC. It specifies CASSPFAGSTYEQYF.

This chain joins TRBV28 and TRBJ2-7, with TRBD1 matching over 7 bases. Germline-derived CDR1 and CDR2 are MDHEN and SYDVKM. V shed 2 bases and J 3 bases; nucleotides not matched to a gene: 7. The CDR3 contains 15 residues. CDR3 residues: CASSLPGQAVYEQYF. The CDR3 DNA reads TGTGCCAGCAGTTTACCCGGACAGGCTGTCTACGAGCAGTACTTC.

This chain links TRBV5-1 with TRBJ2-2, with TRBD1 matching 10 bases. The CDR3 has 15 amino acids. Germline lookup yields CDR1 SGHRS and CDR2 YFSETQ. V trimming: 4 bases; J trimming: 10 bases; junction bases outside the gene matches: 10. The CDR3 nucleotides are TGCGCCAGCAGCGCGGACGGGACAGGGGACCCGGAGCTGTTTTTT. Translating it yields CASSADGTGDPELFF.

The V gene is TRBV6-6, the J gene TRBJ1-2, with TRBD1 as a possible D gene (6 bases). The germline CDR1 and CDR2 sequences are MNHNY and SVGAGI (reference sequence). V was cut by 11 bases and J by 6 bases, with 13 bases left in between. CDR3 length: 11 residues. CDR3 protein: CAVGGGNGYTF. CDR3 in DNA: TGTGCCGTCGGGGGCGGCAATGGCTACACCTTC.

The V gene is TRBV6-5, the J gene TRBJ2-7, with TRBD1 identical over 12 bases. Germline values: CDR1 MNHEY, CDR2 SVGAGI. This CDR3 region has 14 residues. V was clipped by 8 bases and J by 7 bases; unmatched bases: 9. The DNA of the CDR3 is TGTGCCAGCCGACCGGGACAGGGGGCGGGGGAGCAGTACTTC. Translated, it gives CASRPGQGAGEQYF.

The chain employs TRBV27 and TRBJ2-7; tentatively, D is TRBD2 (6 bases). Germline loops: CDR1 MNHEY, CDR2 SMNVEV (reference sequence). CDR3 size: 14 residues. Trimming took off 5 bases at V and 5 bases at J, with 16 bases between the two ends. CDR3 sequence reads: CASSPHGTLHEQYF. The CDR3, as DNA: TGTGCCAGCAGTCCCCACGGGACTCTCCACGAGCAGTACTTC.

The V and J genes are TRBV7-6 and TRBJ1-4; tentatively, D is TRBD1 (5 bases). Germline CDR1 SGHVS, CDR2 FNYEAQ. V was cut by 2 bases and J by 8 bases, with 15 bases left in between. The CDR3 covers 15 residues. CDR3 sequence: CASSLSDSWAEKLFF. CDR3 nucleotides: TGTGCCAGCAGCTTAAGCGACAGTTGGGCGGAAAAACTGTTTTTT.

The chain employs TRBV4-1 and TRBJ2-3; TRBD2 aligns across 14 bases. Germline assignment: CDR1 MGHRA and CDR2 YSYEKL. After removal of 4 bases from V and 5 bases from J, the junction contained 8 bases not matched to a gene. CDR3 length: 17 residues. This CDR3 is CASSPQTSGGVKDTQYF. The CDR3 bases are TGCGCCAGCAGCCCACAGACTAGCGGGGGGGTAAAAGATACGCAGTATTTT.

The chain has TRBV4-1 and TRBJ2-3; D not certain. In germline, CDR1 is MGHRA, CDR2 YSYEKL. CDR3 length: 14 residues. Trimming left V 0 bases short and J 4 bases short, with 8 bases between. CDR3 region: CASSQDQLADTQYF. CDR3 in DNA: TGCGCCAGCAGCCAAGATCAGTTGGCAGATACGCAGTATTTT.

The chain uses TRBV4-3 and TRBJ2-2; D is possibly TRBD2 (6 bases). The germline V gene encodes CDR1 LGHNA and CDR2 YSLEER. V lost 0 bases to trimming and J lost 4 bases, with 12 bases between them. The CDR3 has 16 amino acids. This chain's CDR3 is CASSQDHEGGTGELFF. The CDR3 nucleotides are TGCGCCAGCAGCCAAGATCACGAGGGAGGCACCGGGGAGCTGTTTTTT.

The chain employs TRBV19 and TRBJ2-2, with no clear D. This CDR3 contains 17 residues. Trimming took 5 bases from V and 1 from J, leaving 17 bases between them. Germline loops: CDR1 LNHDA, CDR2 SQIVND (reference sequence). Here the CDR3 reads CASSWKSPTRNTGELFF. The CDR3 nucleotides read TGTGCCAGTAGTTGGAAATCGCCAACACGGAACACCGGGGAGCTGTTTTTT.

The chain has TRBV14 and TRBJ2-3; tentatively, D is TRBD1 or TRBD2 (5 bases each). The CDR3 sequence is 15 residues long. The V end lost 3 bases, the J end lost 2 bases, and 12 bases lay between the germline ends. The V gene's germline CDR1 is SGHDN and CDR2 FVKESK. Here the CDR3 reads CASSHAPGPTDTQYF. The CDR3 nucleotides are TGTGCCAGCAGCCACGCGCCGGGACCCACAGATACGCAGTATTTT.

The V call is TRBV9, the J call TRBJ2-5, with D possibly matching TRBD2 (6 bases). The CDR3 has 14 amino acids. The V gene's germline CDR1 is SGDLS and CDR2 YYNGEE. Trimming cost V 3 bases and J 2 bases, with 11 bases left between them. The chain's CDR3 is CASSESGTQETQYF. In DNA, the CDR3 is TGTGCCAGCAGCGAGTCAGGGACTCAAGAGACCCAGTACTTC.

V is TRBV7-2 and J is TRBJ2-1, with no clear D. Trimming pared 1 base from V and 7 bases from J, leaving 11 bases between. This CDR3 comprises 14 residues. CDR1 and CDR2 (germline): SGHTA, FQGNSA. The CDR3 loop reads CASSLVGLGNEQFF. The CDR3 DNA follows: TGTGCCAGCAGCTTAGTAGGGTTGGGGAATGAGCAGTTCTTC.

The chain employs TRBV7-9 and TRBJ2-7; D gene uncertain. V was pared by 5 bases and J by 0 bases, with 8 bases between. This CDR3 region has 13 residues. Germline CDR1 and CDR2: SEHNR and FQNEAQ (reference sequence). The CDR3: CASSRSGSYEQYF. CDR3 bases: TGTGCCAGCAGCCGCTCGGGCTCCTACGAGCAGTACTTC.